This is a list of T cell receptor beta chains from one sample in a study of radiotherapy plus CTLA-4 blockade in lung cancer. TCRdb's table, derived via immunoSEQ multiplex PCR, lists solely in-frame clones and lacks some. The sample consists of tens of thousands of clones, around 85% of them appearing once. Material: peripheral blood, obtained from a patient treated with radiotherapy plus ipilimumab. The receptors were gathered from a human donor with non-small cell lung cancer who had a complete response to radiotherapy plus ipilimumab. The conserved cysteine and the conserved F or W are not part of the CDR3 here. Fields, in order: V gene, D gene, clone size, J gene, CDR3 protein. D genes are given only for firm matches. Size is stated for part of the rows, as once, few or many counts, or as a class when the clone is expanded.

TRBV7-2	.	.	TRBJ1-1	ASSLDRPNQEAF
TRBV7-2	TRBD1	.	TRBJ2-7	ASSWTGQAYEQY
TRBV11-2	.	.	TRBJ2-3	ASSLELAETDTQY
TRBV5-6	.	few	TRBJ1-3	ASSLGGVNTIY
TRBV7-9	.	.	TRBJ2-3	AIPTERTQY
TRBV2	.	.	TRBJ2-1	ASVSGIYNEQF
TRBV7-2	.	once	TRBJ2-2	ASSPRRVGELF
TRBV6-5	TRBD1	.	TRBJ1-1	ASSYTTGDNTEAF
TRBV6-5	TRBD1	once	TRBJ1-2	ASSWMGQGAYGYT
TRBV9	TRBD2	.	TRBJ2-3	ASSVVISGIDTQY
TRBV18	.	once	TRBJ1-3	ASSPPTAGNTIY
TRBV6-5	TRBD2	.	TRBJ2-1	ASTRTSGDDNEQF
TRBV11-2	TRBD1	.	TRBJ1-1	ASSWGQGDTEAF
TRBV6-1	TRBD2	few	TRBJ2-1	ASSEVASGDNEQF
TRBV5-1	.	.	TRBJ2-3	ASSSQGSTDTQY
TRBV27	TRBD1	.	TRBJ2-1	ASSSRGQGSHEQF
TRBV7-2	TRBD2	.	TRBJ2-5	ASSLGGSGGETQY
TRBV11-3	TRBD1	.	TRBJ2-5	ASSPTGLVETQY
TRBV4-1	TRBD2	few	TRBJ2-7	ASSFSGGGEQY
TRBV2	.	.	TRBJ2-5	ASSEVLSTETQY
TRBV5-6	TRBD1	.	TRBJ1-1	ASSFWRGQNTEAF
TRBV19	TRBD1	.	TRBJ2-3	ASSIDRERADTQY
TRBV6-5	.	.	TRBJ1-1	ASSSIQGTEAF
TRBV10-1	.	.	TRBJ2-7	ASSEVPDSSYEQY